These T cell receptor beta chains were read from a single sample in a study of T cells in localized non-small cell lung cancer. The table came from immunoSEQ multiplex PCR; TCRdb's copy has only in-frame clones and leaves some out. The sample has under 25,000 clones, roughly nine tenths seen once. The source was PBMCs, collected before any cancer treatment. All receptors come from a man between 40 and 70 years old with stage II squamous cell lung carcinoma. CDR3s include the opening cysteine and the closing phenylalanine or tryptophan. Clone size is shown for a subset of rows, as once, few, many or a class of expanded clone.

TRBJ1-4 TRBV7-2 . CASKGGQQYEKLFF
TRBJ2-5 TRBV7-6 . CASSLGQGETQYF
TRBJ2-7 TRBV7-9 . CASSLLEGYEQYF
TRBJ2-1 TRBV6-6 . CASSQSQGNEQFF
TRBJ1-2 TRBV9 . CASSPSWRKDYGYTF
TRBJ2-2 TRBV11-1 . CATTQGLAGVGGELFF
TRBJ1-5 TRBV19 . CASSVGALSNQPQHF
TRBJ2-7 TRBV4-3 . CASSQGPAGVPDEEQYF
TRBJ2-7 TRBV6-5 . CASGSGSYEQYF
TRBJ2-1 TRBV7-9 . CASKGPYNEQFF
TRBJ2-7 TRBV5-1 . CASSVNTPTTTYEQYF
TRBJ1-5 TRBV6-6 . CASSYAGISNQPQHF
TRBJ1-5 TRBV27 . CASSPGVGNQPQHF
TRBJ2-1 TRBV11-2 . CASSSPDGRGNEQFF
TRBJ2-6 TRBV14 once CASSPDRQWANVLTF
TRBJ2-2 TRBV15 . CATSPRTGNTGELFF
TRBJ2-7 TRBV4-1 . CASSQDFSGGALRYF
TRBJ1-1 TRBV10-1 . CASRAGMNTEAFF
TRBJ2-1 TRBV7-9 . CASSLAGGYNEQFF
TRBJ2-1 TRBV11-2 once CASSFRGDRGSNEQFF
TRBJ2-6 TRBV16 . CASSQSYFSGANVLTF
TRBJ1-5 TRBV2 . CASGWDNNQPQHF
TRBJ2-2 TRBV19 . CASSLGWDTGELFF
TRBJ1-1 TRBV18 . CASSPRGGGLDTEAFF
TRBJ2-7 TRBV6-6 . CASSYSGGTGEQYF
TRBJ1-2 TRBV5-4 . CASSLGGQQGYGYTF
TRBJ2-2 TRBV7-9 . CASSIRSGGELFF
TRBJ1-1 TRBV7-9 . CASSLAPSTEAFF
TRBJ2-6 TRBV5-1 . CASSPRNSGANVLTF
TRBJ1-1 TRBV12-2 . CASRLVGERNTEAFF
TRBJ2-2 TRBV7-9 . CASSHVGVTTGELFF
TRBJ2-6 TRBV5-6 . CASSLVDSGANVLTF
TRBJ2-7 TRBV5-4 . CASSHSRGGYEQYF
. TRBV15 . CATSRGRLSEQYF
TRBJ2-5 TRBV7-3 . CASSLGGNQETQYF
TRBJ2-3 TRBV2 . CASSFTSDTQYF
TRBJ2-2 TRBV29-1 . CSAVTSGVNTGELFF
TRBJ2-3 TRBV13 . CASSSRGLAVPSTDTQYF
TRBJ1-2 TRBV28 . CASSLFGGYGYTF
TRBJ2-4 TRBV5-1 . CASGSGTGDSIQYF
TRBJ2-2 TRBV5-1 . CASSEGHTTGELFF
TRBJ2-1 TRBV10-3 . CAISEGSEQFF
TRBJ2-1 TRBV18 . CASSPPGLAEQFF
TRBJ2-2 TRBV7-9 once CASSLAQRTGGTGELFF
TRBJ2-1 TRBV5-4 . CASSSGTSVNEQFF
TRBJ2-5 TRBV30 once CAWDGQGGQTQYF
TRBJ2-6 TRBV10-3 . CAISEPGQSSGANVLTF
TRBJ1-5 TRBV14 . CASSQGTGSNQPQHF
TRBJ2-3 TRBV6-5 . CASSYSGNPQDTQYF
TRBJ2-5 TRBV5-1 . CASKPRDRYQETQYF
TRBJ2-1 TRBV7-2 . CASSPMERGTSNEQFF
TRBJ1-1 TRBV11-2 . CASSLGQTEAFF
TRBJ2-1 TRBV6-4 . CASSDSLAISSYNEQFF
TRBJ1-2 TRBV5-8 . CASTRYTF
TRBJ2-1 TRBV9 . CASSVGAGKDNEQFF
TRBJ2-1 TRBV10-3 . CAISEGVGISPNEQFF
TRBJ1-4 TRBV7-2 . CASSWRPNEKLFF
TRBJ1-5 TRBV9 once CASSSGISNQPQHF
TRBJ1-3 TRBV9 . CASSIQSSGNTIYF